This T cell receptor beta chain originates from a study of blood T cell repertoires in COVID-19. Study-level information: Sample material is recorded as cDNA or gDNA derived from T cells, B-cell-depleted T cells, or PBMCs.

Authors' analysis steps: How many nucleated cells were present was estimated from reference gene primer amplification. Clones were sequenced by immunoSEQ multiplex PCR, and TCRdb holds only the in-frame ones, with some missing. V and J calls and clone size are those listed in that table; D and trimming were worked out from the DNA. This table holds roughly 240,000 clones, roughly 82% found once. What was sequenced was peripheral blood. The receptor's source is a woman in her seventies with acute or convalescent COVID-19.

CDR3 coding DNA: TGTGCCAGCAGCCTTACAGCTAACACTGAAGCTTTCTTT. Protein: CASSLTANTEAFF. V usage is TRBV3-1 (or the pseudogene TRBV3-2) and J usage is TRBJ1-1; D unresolved. Germline lookup yields CDR1 LGHDT and CDR2 YNNKEL (reference sequence). The CDR3 runs 13 residues. V lost 4 bases, J lost 2 bases, and 8 bases lay in between.